Shown below are 9 T cell receptor beta chains from a single sample sequenced in a study of T-cell memory formation after mild COVID-19. TCRdb recomputed calls from the 5' RACE reads with MiXCR, one row per CDR3 protein. The sample includes 500,000 to 550,000 distinct CDR3 sequences, around 21% of them seen just once. The sample comprised PBMCs or a T cell subset sorted from them (not recorded which). Receptors originate from an adult woman who had mild COVID-19 (a few samples of this study predate the infection). Cell type and time point are not known.

A few counts support this clonotype. CDR3 nucleotides: TGCAGCCCTAGAGCCCTAACAGATACGCAGTATTTT. Protein: CSPRALTDTQYF. This chain links TRBV29-1 with TRBJ2-3; D is unclear. Trimming stripped 8 bases from V and 3 bases from J, with 12 bases between. Germline values: CDR1 SQVTM, CDR2 ANQGSEA. This CDR3 has 12 amino acids.

This chain connects TRBV20-1 to TRBJ1-2; the D is unclear. CDR3 length: 9 residues. Germline assignment: CDR1 DFQATT and CDR2 SNEGSKA (reference sequence). Trimming cost V 3 bases and J 9 bases, with 5 bases left between them. The CDR3 DNA sequence: TGCAGTGCTAGGGATAGCTACACCTTC. Encoded protein: CSARDSYTF.

This clonotype occurred a few times. This chain connects TRBV2 to TRBJ1-1, with D uncertain. The CDR3 is made up of 12 amino acids. The V and J ends lost 3 bases and 4 bases respectively, with 6 bases between them. Germline loops: CDR1 SNHLY, CDR2 FYNNEI. The CDR3 bases are TGTGCCAGCAGTGATCAGTTCACTGAAGCTTTCTTT. Its translation is CASSDQFTEAFF.

The genes are TRBV5-3 and TRBJ2-7; D is undetermined. TRBV5-3 is noted as an ORF with a role that remains uncertain. This CDR3 has 13 amino acids. V was shortened by 0 bases and J by 1 base, with 5 bases between the two germline ends. CDR3 amino acids: CARSLEASYEQYF. The DNA for the CDR3 is TGTGCCAGAAGCTTGGAAGCATCCTACGAGCAGTACTTC.

The gene calls are TRBV5-1 and TRBJ2-1; D might be TRBD1 (6 bases). V shed 0 bases and J shed 9 bases, with 13 bases lying between them. CDR1 is SGHRS, CDR2 YFSETQ, per germline. The CDR3 has 14 residues. The CDR3 DNA is TGCGCCAGCAGCTTGGATGGGGGCCGGGGTGAGCAGTTCTTC. It is translated as CASSLDGGRGEQFF.

This clonotype showed up just a few times. V and J are TRBV20-1 and TRBJ1-2, with D hard to call. V lost 3 bases and J lost 3, with 11 bases in between. The CDR3 is 13 residues long. From germline, CDR1 is DFQATT and CDR2 SNEGSKA (reference sequence). DNA of the CDR3: TGCAGTGCTAGCGCGATTATGGACTATGGCTACACCTTC. Amino acids: CSASAIMDYGYTF.

CDR3 sequence: CASSEAHSGLRNQPQHF. The CDR3 coding sequence is TGTGCCAGCAGTGAAGCTCATTCGGGCTTGCGCAATCAGCCCCAGCATTTT. The rearrangement links TRBV6-1 to TRBJ1-5; no clear D gene. V was cut by 0 bases and J by 2 bases, with 14 bases left in between. CDR1 and CDR2 from the germline V gene are MNHNS and SASEGT. The CDR3 spans 17 residues.

The chain carries TRBV5-4 and TRBJ2-2, with TRBD1 matching over 10 bases. The CDR3 is made up of 16 amino acids. The germline V gene has CDR1 SGHNT and CDR2 YYREEE (reference sequence). The trim removed 1 base at V and 5 bases at J, leaving 5 bases unmatched. The CDR3 region is CASSLPGQGRTGELFF. DNA for the CDR3: TGTGCCAGCAGCTTGCCGGGACAGGGGAGAACCGGGGAGCTGTTTTTT. The whole variable domain, remainder taken from reference TRBV5-4 and TRBJ2-2, is ETGVTQSPTHLIKTRGQQVTLRCSSQSGHNTVSWYQQALGQGPQFIFQYYREEENGRGNFPPRFSGLQFPNYSSELNVNALELDDSALYLCASSLPGQGRTGELFFGEGSRLTVL.

In this sample, this clonotype turned up a few times. V and J are TRBV30 and TRBJ1-5, with a possible D match to TRBD1 (6 bases). Germline CDR1 is GTSNPN and CDR2 is SVGIG (reference sequence). The CDR3 loop spans 17 amino acids. The V gene lost 2 bases and the J gene lost 3 bases, with 20 bases spanning the gap. The chain's CDR3 is CAWSPARTARDNQPQHF. The CDR3 DNA sequence: TGTGCCTGGAGTCCAGCCCGGACAGCGAGGGACAATCAGCCCCAGCATTTT. Full variable domain (missing parts from reference TRBV30 and TRBJ1-5): SQTIHQWPATLVQPVGSPLSLECTVEGTSNPNLYWYRQAAGRGLQLLFYSVGIGQISSEVPQNLSASRPQDRQFILSSKKLLLSDSGFYLCAWSPARTARDNQPQHFGDGTRLSIL.